The 21 T cell receptor beta chains below all came from one sample that was sequenced in a study of cytomegalovirus exposure and HLA in healthy donors. PCR primers comprised 60 Vbeta and 13 Jbeta primers. Libraries were prepared by immunoSEQ multiplex PCR; TCRdb keeps only in-frame clonotypes and omits some of them. The data show over 150,000 clones, approximately 80% seen once. The sequenced sample was PBMCs. These receptors were taken from a man younger than 40 in good health and CMV-seropositive.

The V and J genes are TRBV5-1 and TRBJ2-3; TRBD2 aligns across 8 bases. V shed 1 base and J 1 base; nucleotides not matched to a gene: 14. The CDR3 runs 19 residues. Germline V gene sequence: CDR1 SGHRS, CDR2 YFSETQ. CDR3 DNA sequence: TGCGCCAGCAGCTTGTTTGCAGTGAGCGGGAGACCACGCACAGATACGCAGTATTTT. The encoded protein is CASSLFAVSGRPRTDTQYF.

CDR3: CASRQGNTEAFF. In DNA, the CDR3 is TGTGCCAGCAGGCAGGGCAACACTGAAGCTTTCTTT. The chain uses TRBV28 and TRBJ1-1; D is perhaps TRBD1 (5 bases). Per germline, CDR1 MDHEN and CDR2 SYDVKM. Trimming removed 6 bases at V and 2 bases at J, with 7 bases between. The length of the CDR3 is 12 residues.

The chain joins TRBV25-1 to TRBJ1-3; TRBD1 aligns across 8 bases. Germline V gene data show CDR1 as MGHDK and CDR2 as SYGVNS. V gave up 4 bases and J gave up 2 bases; unmatched junction bases: 1. CDR3 length: 14 amino acids. The CDR3 sequence is CASSGTGTGNTIYF. CDR3 sequence (DNA): TGTGCCAGCAGTGGGACAGGGACTGGAAACACCATATATTTT.

The rearrangement uses TRBV5-1 and TRBJ2-5; D might be TRBD2 (6 bases). Trimming left V 4 bases short and J 6 bases short, with 19 bases between. Germline values: CDR1 SGHRS, CDR2 YFSETQ. This CDR3 is built from 15 residues. Here the CDR3 DNA reads TGCGCCAGCAGCACATATGCGGGGCCTCAGAAGACCCAGTACTTC. This translates into CASSTYAGPQKTQYF.

This clone has just one count. The V and J genes are TRBV20-1 and TRBJ1-1; unclear D gene. CDR1 and CDR2 (germline): DFQATT, SNEGSKA (reference sequence). There are 10 residues in the CDR3. V shed 6 bases and J shed 10 bases, with 12 bases lying between them. Here the CDR3 DNA reads TGCAGTGCGCTGGGCGGGAGAGCTTTCTTT. It codes for CSALGGRAFF.

The chain has TRBV19 and TRBJ2-3, with 10 bases identical to TRBD1. V gave up 5 bases and J gave up 1 base; unmatched junction bases: 12. There are 18 residues in the CDR3. Germline assignment: CDR1 LNHDA and CDR2 SQIVND (reference sequence). CDR3 protein: CASSVQGQGHIGTDTQYF. CDR3 sequence (DNA): TGTGCCAGTAGTGTCCAGGGACAGGGGCATATAGGCACAGATACGCAGTATTTT.

The V call is TRBV2, the J call TRBJ2-1, with 7 positions matching TRBD1. Germline CDR1 is SNHLY and CDR2 is FYNNEI. The V and J ends lost 7 bases and 1 base, in that order; junction bases with no gene match: 4. CDR3 size: 14 residues. In nucleotides, the CDR3 is TGTGCCAGCATTAAGGACAGGTCCTACAATGAGCAGTTCTTC. Protein product: CASIKDRSYNEQFF.

This rearrangement joins TRBV29-1 to TRBJ2-3, with 9 nucleotides matching TRBD1. V gave up 5 bases and J gave up 0 bases; unmatched junction bases: 6. CDR3 length: 15 amino acids. Germline loops: CDR1 SQVTM, CDR2 ANQGSEA. The CDR3 DNA sequence: TGCAGCGTTAACGGACAGGGGAGAAGCACAGATACGCAGTATTTT. Translation: CSVNGQGRSTDTQYF.

The genes are TRBV28 and TRBJ2-7; no reliable D call. The CDR3 length is 11 residues. V lost 7 bases and J 3 bases, leaving 7 bases between the germline ends. CDR1 and CDR2 from the germline V gene are MDHEN and SYDVKM. For the CDR3, the DNA is TGTGCCAGCACGAGAGACTACGAGCAGTACTTC. Translation: CASTRDYEQYF.

J is TRBJ1-1 and V is TRBV10-1, with 10 bases that match TRBD1. The CDR3 spans 14 residues. J was trimmed by 4 bases and V by 2 bases; bases with no gene match: 1. CDR1 is WNHNN and CDR2 is SYGVQD in the germline V gene (reference sequence). CDR3 protein: CASSERTGGTEAFF. CDR3 bases: TGCGCCAGCAGTGAGAGGACAGGGGGCACTGAAGCTTTCTTT.

This chain uses TRBV29-1 with TRBJ1-5, with 9 positions matching TRBD1. Trimming took 7 bases from V and 7 from J; bases not matched to a gene: 5. CDR1 SQVTM and CDR2 ANQGSEA come from the germline V gene. This CDR3 is built from 12 residues. Written as DNA, the CDR3 is TGCAGCGCTCGACAGGGGGACCAGCCCCAGCATTTT. Its translation is CSARQGDQPQHF.

DNA for the CDR3: TGTGCCAGCTCACCACGACAGCAATCTTACACAGATACGCAGTATTTT. Residues: CASSPRQQSYTDTQYF. The chain has TRBV18 and TRBJ2-3, with D perhaps TRBD1 (5 bases). The germline V and J ends were trimmed by 1 base and 2 bases, with 13 bases remaining between them. This CDR3 is built from 16 residues. Germline CDR1 and CDR2: KGHSH and LQKENI.

This rearrangement joins TRBV9 to TRBJ1-1; 9 nucleotides line up with TRBD1. From germline, CDR1 is SGDLS and CDR2 YYNGEE. V was clipped by 5 bases and J by 3 bases; unmatched bases: 5. The CDR3 runs 14 residues. CDR3 sequence: CASRGDREDTEAFF. Written as DNA, the CDR3 is TGTGCCAGCAGGGGGGACAGGGAGGACACTGAAGCTTTCTTT.

The gene calls are TRBV7-2 and TRBJ2-7, with 8 bases fitting TRBD1. CDR1 SGHTA and CDR2 FQGNSA come from the germline V gene. The CDR3 totals 15 residues. V dropped 1 base and J dropped 0; count of bases not matched to a gene: 2. The CDR3 loop is CASSLETGDSYEQYF. The CDR3 coding sequence is TGTGCCAGCAGCTTAGAGACAGGGGACTCCTACGAGCAGTACTTC.

The chain couples TRBV19 to TRBJ2-2, with TRBD2 matching over 10 bases. The trim removed 4 bases at V and 7 bases at J, leaving 3 bases unmatched. The CDR3 is made up of 14 amino acids. Per the germline V gene, CDR1 is LNHDA and CDR2 is SQIVND (reference sequence). CDR3 sequence (DNA): TGTGCCAGTAGTAAAGCGGGAGGGAACGGGGAGCTGTTTTTT. Protein product: CASSKAGGNGELFF.

V and J are TRBV7-2 and TRBJ2-5, with D possibly being TRBD2 (6 bases). The CDR3 has 16 residues. Trimming stripped 2 bases from V and 4 bases from J, with 17 bases between. The V gene's germline CDR1 is SGHTA and CDR2 FQGNSA. The CDR3 bases are TGTGCCAGCAGCTTATTCGGCGGGATTGGTCTAGAGACCCAGTACTTC. This gives the protein CASSLFGGIGLETQYF.

The V gene is TRBV7-9, the J gene TRBJ2-7, with 8 positions matching TRBD2. This CDR3 region has 14 residues. Germline CDR1 SEHNR, CDR2 FQNEAQ (reference sequence). The V segment lost 4 bases and the J segment 6 bases; nucleotides outside the gene matches: 8. The CDR3 coding sequence is TGTGCCAGCAGCTCGCGGGGGGTCGTGGGCGAGCAGTACTTC. Translation gives CASSSRGVVGEQYF. Full variable domain (rest looked up from reference TRBV7-9 and TRBJ2-7): DTGVSQNPRHKITKRGQNVTFRCDPISEHNRLYWYRQTLGQGPEFLTYFQNEAQLEKSRLLSDRFSAERPKGSFSTLEIQRTEQGDSAMYLCASSSRGVVGEQYFGPGTRLTVT.

The rearrangement links TRBV7-2 to TRBJ2-3, with D possibly matching TRBD2 (6 bases). CDR1 and CDR2 (germline): SGHTA, FQGNSA. This CDR3 contains 14 residues. V lost 1 base, J lost 7 bases, and 12 bases lay in between. CDR3 sequence reads: CASSLGGTLNTQYF. The CDR3 DNA reads as TGTGCCAGCAGCTTAGGAGGGACTTTGAATACGCAGTATTTT.

This clone was counted between two and nine times. The V call is TRBV18, the J call TRBJ2-7, with TRBD1 identical over 11 bases. V lost 4 bases, J lost 2 bases, and 7 bases stayed unmatched. The germline V gene encodes CDR1 KGHSH and CDR2 LQKENI. The CDR3 contains 16 residues. The CDR3 region is CASSLIPGQGAYEQYF. Here the CDR3 DNA reads TGTGCCAGCTCACTTATTCCGGGACAGGGGGCCTACGAGCAGTACTTC.

J is TRBJ2-7 and V is TRBV29-1; possible D gene TRBD1, 6 bases. The V end was cut by 6 bases, the J end by 9 bases, with 21 bases between. This CDR3 has 13 amino acids. Germline V gene sequence: CDR1 SQVTM, CDR2 ANQGSEA. The DNA of the CDR3 is TGCAGCGTCCACACCCCAGGGGAACTAGGGCAGTACTTC. Amino acids: CSVHTPGELGQYF.

This clone was seen only a few times. This sequence joins TRBV9 and TRBJ2-1; 9 nucleotides line up with TRBD2. The ends lost 0 bases at V and 10 bases at J; junction bases unmatched: 8. Per germline, CDR1 SGDLS and CDR2 YYNGEE. The length of the CDR3 is 15 residues. The CDR3 DNA sequence: TGTGCCAGCAGCGTAGTGGTAGCGGGAGCTTGGGAGCAGTTCTTC. This encodes CASSVVVAGAWEQFF.